The source of this T cell receptor beta chain is a study of metastatic and nonmetastatic thyroid tumors. Study-wide background: Patients with malignant and benign thyroid disease provided blood and tumor or nodule tissue, whose repertoires were compared. Study conclusions and caveats: Malignant tumors reportedly showed significantly higher TCR beta diversity than benign nodules in both blood and tumor.

On this clone itself: The antigen is unknown.

Original data processing: Construction of a distant-metastasis classifier for papillary thyroid cancer relied on CDR3 differences across clinicopathological groups. TCRdb called clones again from the PCR reads with MiXCR. The V and J calls and clone size come from TCRdb's table, not from the authors' own analysis. Seen here are approximately 13,000 clones, around 35% observed once, and the top ten hold over 9.5%. Treatment of any kind had been given to no patient before thyroid surgery. This sequence was found in a male donor with papillary thyroid cancer or a benign thyroid nodule (not recorded which). Some clones in this sample may be carry-over from other donors' samples. Material: tumor tissue.

CDR3 nucleotides: TGCGCCAGCAGCTTGGACGGGAACCCCTACGAGCAGTACTTC. It specifies CASSLDGNPYEQYF. This chain uses TRBV5-1 with TRBJ2-7, with D perhaps TRBD2 (5 bases). Looked up from germline, CDR1 is SGHRS and CDR2 is YFSETQ. V shed 0 bases and J shed 2 bases, with 9 bases lying between them. The CDR3 is made up of 14 amino acids.